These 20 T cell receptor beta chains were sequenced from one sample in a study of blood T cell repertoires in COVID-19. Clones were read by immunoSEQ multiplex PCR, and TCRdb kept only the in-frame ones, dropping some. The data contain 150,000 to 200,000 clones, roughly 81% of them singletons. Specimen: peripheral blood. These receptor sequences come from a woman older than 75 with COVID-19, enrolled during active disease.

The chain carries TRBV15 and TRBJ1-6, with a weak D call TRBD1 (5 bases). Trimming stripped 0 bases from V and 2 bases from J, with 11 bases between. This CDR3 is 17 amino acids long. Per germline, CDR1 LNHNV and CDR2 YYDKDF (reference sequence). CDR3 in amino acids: CATSREPRVTYNSPLHF. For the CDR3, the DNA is TGTGCCACCAGCAGAGAGCCCAGGGTGACCTATAATTCACCCCTCCACTTT.

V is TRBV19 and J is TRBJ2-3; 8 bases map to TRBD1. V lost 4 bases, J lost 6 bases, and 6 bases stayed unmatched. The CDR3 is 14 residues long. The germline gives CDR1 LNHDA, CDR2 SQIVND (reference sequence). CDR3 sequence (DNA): TGTGCCAGTAGTACCCAGGGGGCCTGGGATACGCAGTATTTT. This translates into CASSTQGAWDTQYF.

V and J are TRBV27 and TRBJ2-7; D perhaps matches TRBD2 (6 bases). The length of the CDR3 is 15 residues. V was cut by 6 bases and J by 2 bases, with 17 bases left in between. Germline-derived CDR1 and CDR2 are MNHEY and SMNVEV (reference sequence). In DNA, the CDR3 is TGTGCCAGCAGCTATAGGCGGGGACTGGCCTACGAGCAGTACTTC. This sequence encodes CASSYRRGLAYEQYF.

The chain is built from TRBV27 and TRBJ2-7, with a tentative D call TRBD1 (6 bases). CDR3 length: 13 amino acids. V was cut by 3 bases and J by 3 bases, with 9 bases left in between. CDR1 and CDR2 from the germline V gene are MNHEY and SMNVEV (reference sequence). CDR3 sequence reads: CASSLQGSYEQYF. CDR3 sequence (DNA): TGTGCCAGCAGTTTGCAGGGGAGCTACGAGCAGTACTTC.

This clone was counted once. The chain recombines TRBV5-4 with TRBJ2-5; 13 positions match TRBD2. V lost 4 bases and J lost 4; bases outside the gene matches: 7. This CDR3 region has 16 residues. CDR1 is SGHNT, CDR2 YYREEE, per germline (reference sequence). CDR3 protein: CASSPGLAGVGETQYF. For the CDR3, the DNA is TGTGCCAGCAGCCCCGGACTAGCGGGAGTAGGAGAGACCCAGTACTTC. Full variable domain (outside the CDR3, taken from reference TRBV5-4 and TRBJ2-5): ETGVTQSPTHLIKTRGQQVTLRCSSQSGHNTVSWYQQALGQGPQFIFQYYREEENGRGNFPPRFSGLQFPNYSSELNVNALELDDSALYLCASSPGLAGVGETQYFGPGTRLLVL.

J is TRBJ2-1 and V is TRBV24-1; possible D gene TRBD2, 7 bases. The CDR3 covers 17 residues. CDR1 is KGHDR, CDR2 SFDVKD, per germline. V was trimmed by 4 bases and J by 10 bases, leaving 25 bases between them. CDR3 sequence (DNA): TGTGCCACCAGTGACTCAACGCGGGGGCCGTTAGAGGACGAGCAGTTCTTC. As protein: CATSDSTRGPLEDEQFF.

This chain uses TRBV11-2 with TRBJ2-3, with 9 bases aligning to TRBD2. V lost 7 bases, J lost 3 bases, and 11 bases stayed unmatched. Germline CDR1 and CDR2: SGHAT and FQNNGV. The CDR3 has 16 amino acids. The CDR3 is CASTSTSGAGTDTQYF. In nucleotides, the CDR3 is TGTGCCAGCACCTCGACTAGCGGAGCTGGGACAGATACGCAGTATTTT.

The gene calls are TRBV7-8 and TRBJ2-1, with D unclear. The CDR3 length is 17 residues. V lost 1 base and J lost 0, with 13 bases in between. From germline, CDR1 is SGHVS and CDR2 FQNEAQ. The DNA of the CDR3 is TGTGCCAGCAGCTTAGTAGTCGGCGGCTACTCCTACAATGAGCAGTTCTTC. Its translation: CASSLVVGGYSYNEQFF.

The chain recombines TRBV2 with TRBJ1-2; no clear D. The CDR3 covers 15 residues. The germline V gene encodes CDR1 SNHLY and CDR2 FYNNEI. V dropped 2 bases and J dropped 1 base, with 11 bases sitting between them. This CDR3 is CASSELRIHNYGYTF. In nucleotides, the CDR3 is TGTGCCAGCAGTGAACTACGTATCCATAACTATGGCTACACCTTC.

CDR3 sequence reads: CASSQPGIGMNTEAFF. For the CDR3, the DNA is TGTGCCAGCAGCCAACCAGGGATCGGCATGAACACTGAAGCTTTCTTT. The chain uses TRBV5-4 and TRBJ1-1, with a tentative D call TRBD1 (5 bases). The V end lost 4 bases, the J end lost 0 bases, and 16 bases lay between the germline ends. Per the germline V gene, CDR1 is SGHNT and CDR2 is YYREEE (reference sequence). This CDR3 contains 16 residues.

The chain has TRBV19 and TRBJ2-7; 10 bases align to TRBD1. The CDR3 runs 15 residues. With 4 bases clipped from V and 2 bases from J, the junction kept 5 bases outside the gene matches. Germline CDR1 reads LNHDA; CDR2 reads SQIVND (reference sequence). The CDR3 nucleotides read TGTGCCAGTAGTAGAATGGACAGGGGGACCTACGAGCAGTACTTC. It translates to CASSRMDRGTYEQYF.

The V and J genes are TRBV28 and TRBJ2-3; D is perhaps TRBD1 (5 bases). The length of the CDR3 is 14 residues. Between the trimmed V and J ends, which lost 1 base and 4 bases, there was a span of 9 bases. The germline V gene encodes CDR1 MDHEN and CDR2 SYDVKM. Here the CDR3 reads CASSLSGNADTQYF. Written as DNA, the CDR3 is TGTGCCAGCAGTTTATCAGGGAACGCAGATACGCAGTATTTT.

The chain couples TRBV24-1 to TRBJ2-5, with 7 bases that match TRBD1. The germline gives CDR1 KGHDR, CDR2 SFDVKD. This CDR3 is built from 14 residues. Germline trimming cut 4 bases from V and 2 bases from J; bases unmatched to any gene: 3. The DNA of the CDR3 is TGTGCCACCAGTGAATCAGGGGGACAAGAGACCCAGTACTTC. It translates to CATSESGGQETQYF.

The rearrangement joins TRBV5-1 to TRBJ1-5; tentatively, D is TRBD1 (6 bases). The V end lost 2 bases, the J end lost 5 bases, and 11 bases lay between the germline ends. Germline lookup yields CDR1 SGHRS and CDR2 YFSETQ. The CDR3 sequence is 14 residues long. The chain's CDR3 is CASSLTGSDQPQHF. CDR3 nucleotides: TGCGCCAGCAGCTTAACAGGGTCCGATCAGCCCCAGCATTTT.

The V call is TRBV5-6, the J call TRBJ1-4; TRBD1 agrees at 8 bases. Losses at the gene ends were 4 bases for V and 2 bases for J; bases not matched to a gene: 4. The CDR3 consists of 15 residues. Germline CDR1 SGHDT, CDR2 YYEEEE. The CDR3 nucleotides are TGTGCCAGCAGCCGCCGGACAGGGACTAATGAAAAACTGTTTTTT. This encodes CASSRRTGTNEKLFF.

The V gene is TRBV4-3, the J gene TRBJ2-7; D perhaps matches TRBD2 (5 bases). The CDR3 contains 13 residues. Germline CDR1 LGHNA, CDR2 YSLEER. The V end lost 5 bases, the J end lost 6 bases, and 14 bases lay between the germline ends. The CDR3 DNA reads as TGCGCCAGCAGCGGTAGCGTGTGGGGCGAGCAGTACTTC. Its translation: CASSGSVWGEQYF.

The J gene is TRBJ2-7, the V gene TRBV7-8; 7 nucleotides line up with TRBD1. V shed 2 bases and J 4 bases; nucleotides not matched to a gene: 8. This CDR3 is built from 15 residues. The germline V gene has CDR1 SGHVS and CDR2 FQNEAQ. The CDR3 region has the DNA TGTGCCAGCAGCTTAAAGACAGGGTTGGGGTACGAGCAGTACTTC. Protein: CASSLKTGLGYEQYF. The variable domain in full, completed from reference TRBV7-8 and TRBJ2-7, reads GAGVSQSPRYKVAKRGQDVALRCDPISGHVSLFWYQQALGQGPEFLTYFQNEAQLDKSGLPSDRFFAERPEGSVSTLKIQRTQQEDSAVYLCASSLKTGLGYEQYFGPGTRLTVT.

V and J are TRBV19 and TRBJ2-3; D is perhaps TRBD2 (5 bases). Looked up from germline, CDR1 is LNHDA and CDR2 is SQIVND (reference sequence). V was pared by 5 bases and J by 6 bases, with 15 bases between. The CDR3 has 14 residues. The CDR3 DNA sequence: TGTGCCAGTAGTCGCCGTCCGGGGTTTGATACGCAGTATTTT. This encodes CASSRRPGFDTQYF.

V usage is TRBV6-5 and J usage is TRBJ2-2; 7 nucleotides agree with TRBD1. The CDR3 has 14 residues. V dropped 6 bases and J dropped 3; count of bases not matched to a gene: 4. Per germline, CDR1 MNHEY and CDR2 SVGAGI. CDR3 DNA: TGTGCCAGCAGACCCACAGGGGACACCGGGGAGCTGTTTTTT. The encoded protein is CASRPTGDTGELFF.

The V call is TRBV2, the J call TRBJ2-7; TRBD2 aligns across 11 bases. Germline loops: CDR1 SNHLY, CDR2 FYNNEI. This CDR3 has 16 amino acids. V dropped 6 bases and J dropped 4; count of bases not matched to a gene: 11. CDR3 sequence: CASRGGGTSGSYEQYF. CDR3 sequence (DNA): TGTGCCAGCAGGGGGGGAGGAACTAGCGGGAGTTACGAGCAGTACTTC.